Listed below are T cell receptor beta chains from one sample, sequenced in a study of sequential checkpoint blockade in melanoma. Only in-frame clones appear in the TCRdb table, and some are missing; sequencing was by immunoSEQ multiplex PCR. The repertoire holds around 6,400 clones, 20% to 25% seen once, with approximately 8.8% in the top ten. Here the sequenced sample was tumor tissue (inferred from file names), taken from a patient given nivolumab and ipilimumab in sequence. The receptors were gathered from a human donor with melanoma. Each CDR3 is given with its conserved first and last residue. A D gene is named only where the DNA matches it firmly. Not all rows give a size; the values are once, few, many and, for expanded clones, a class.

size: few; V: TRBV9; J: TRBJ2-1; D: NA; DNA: TGTGCCAGCAGCGAACACCGGGACCTAGGACTAAGCTCCTACAATGAGCAGTTCTTC; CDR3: CASSEHRDLGLSSYNEQFF
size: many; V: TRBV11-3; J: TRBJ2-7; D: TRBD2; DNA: TGTGCCAGCAGCTTAGGCGGGAGGCCCCACGAGCAGTACTTC; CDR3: CASSLGGRPHEQYF
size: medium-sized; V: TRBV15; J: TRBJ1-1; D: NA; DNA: TGTGCCACCAGCAGAGCGGGCAGAAACACTGAAGCTTTCTTT; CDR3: CATSRAGRNTEAFF
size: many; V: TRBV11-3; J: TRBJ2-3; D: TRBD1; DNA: TGTGCCAGCAGCCAAACCGGGACAGGGGGCACAGATACGCAGTATTTT; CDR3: CASSQTGTGGTDTQYF
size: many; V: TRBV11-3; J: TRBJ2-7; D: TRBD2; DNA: TGTGCCAGCAGCATCCAGTTCGGGACTAGTTCCTACGAGCAGTACTTC; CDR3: CASSIQFGTSSYEQYF
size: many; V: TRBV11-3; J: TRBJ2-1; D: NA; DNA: TGTGCCAGCAGCTTCGGGAGTTACTCCTACAATGAGCAGTTCTTC; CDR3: CASSFGSYSYNEQFF
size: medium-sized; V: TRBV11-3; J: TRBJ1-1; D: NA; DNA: TGTGCCAGCAGCTTAGGAATGGGGGCGAGGAACACTGAAGCTTTCTTT; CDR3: CASSLGMGARNTEAFF
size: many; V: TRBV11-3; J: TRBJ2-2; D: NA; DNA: TGTGCCAGCAGCTTGGTGGCGACTGTTTTTAACACCGGGGAGCTGTTTTTT; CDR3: CASSLVATVFNTGELFF
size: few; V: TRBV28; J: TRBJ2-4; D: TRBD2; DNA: TGTGCCAGCACCCGAAGCGGGAGGGCGTACATTCAGTACTTC; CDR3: CASTRSGRAYIQYF
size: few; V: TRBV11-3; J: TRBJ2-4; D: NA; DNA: TGTGCCAGCAGCTTAGGGGGTTTTGTAGCCAAAAACATTCAGTACTTC; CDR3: CASSLGGFVAKNIQYF
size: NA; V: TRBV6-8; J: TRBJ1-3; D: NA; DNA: TGTGCCAGCAGCCCAACTGGTCGGACGTCTGGAAACACCATATATTTT; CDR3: CASSPTGRTSGNTIYF
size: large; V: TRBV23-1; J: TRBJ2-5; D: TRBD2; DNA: TGCGCCAGCAGCTCCCCGACTAGCAGGACCCAGTACTTC; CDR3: CASSSPTSRTQYF
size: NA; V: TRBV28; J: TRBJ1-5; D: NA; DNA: TGTGCCAGCAGTTTCGGGTGGGGCCGCAGCGCCGATAGCAATCAGCCCCAGCATTTT; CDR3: CASSFGWGRSADSNQPQHF
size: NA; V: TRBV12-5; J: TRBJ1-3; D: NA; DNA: TGTGCTAGTGGTCTTTCTGACCGGGACACCATATATTTT; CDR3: CASGLSDRDTIYF
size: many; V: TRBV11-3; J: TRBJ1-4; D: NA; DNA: TGTGCCAGCACCCCGGGGGAGGCTAATGAAAAACTGTTTTTT; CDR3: CASTPGEANEKLFF
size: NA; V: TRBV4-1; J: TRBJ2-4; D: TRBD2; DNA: TGCGCCAGCAGCCCGGGCATCCAGACTAGCGGAAGGAACATTCAGTACTTC; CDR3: CASSPGIQTSGRNIQYF
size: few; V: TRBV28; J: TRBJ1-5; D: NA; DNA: TGTGCCAGTCACAGTTTAAATCAGCCCCAGCATTTT; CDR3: CASHSLNQPQHF
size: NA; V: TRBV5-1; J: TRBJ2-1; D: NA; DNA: TGCGCCAGCAGCTTGGTGGACCGGGGAAAGGGGGAGCAGTTCTTC; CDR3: CASSLVDRGKGEQFF
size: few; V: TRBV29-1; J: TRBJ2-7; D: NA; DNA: TGCAGCGTCCCGTGGGGGGACGATTACTACGAGCAGTACTTC; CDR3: CSVPWGDDYYEQYF
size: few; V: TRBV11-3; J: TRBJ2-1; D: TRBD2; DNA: TGTGCCAGCAGCCCCCTTAGCGGGAGGAGCTCCTACAATGAGCAGTTCTTC; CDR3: CASSPLSGRSSYNEQFF
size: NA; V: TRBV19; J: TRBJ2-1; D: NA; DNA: TGTGCCAGTAGTATTTCCAAGGCCTACAATGAGCAGTTCTTC; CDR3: CASSISKAYNEQFF
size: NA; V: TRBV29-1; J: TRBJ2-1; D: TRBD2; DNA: TGCAGCGTTGAAGATTACCGGCTAGCGGGGTCCTACAATGAGCAGTTCTTC; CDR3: CSVEDYRLAGSYNEQFF
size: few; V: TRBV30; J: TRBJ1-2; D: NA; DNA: TGTGCCTGGAACCCCGGTGGGGATGGCTACACCTTC; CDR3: CAWNPGGDGYTF
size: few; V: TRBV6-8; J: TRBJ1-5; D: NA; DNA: TGTGCCAGCACCCTAGGGGAGTATCAGCCCCAGCATTTT; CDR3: CASTLGEYQPQHF
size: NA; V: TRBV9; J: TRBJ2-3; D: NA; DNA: TGTGCCAGCAGTGAAGAGGGGAATACGCAGTATTTT; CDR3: CASSEEGNTQYF
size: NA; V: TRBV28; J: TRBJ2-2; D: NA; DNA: TGTGCCAGCAGTCTGAACACCGGGGAGCTGTTTTTT; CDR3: CASSLNTGELFF
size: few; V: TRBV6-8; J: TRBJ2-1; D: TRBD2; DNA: TGTGCCAGCAATCCTAGCGGCCTTAAGACCCATGAGCAGTTCTTC; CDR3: CASNPSGLKTHEQFF
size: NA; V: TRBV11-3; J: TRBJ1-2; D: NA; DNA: TGTGCCAGCAGCTTGATGGGGGCAGATCAAGGCTACACCTTC; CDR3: CASSLMGADQGYTF
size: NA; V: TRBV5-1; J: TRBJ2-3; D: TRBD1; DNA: TGCGCCAGCAGCAGTGACAGGGTGACAGATACGCAGTATTTT; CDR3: CASSSDRVTDTQYF
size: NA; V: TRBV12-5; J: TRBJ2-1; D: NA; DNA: TGTGCTAGTGGTTTGTCCCTCGCTTACAATGAGCAGTTCTTC; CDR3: CASGLSLAYNEQFF
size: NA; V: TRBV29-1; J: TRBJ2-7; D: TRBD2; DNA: TGCAGCGTGTCGTTTAGCGGGAGCTCCTACGAGCAGTACTTC; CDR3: CSVSFSGSSYEQYF
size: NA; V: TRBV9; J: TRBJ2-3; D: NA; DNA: TGTGCCAGCAGCCGACTGATCACAGATACGCAGTATTTT; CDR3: CASSRLITDTQYF
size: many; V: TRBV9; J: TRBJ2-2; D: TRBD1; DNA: TGTGCCAGCAGCTCCTGGGACAGGGGGCTTAAAAACACCGGGGAGCTGTTTTTT; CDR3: CASSSWDRGLKNTGELFF
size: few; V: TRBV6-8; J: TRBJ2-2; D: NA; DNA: TGTGCCAGCAGTTACTCGTGGGAGTTGGGGGAGCTGTTTTTT; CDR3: CASSYSWELGELFF
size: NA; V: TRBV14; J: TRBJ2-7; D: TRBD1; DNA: TGTGCCAGCAGCCCTTGGACAGGCACGGAGCAGTACTTC; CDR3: CASSPWTGTEQYF
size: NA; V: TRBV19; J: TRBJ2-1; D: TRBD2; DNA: TGTGCCAGTATAGCGGGAGGCGGCTACAATGAGCAGTTCTTC; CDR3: CASIAGGGYNEQFF
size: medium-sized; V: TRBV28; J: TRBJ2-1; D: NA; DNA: TGTGCCAGCAGCCCGCCGGATGGACGCGTTCTAGAATTCTACAATGAGCAGTTCTTC; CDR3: CASSPPDGRVLEFYNEQFF
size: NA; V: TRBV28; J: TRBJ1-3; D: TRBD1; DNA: TGTGCCAGCTGTTCGGGACAGGGAAACACCATATATTTT; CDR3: CASCSGQGNTIYF
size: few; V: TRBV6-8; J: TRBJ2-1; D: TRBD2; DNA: TGTGCCAGCAACTTAGCGGGACTGGGGGAGCAGTTCTTC; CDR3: CASNLAGLGEQFF
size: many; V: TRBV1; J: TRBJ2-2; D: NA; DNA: TGCGCCAGCAGCACCCGGGACACCGACCTCGGGGAGCTGTTTTTT; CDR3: CASSTRDTDLGELFF
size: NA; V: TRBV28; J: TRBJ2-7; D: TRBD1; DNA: TGTGCCAGCAGTTTATTCTCAGGGGGTATTGGGCACGAGCAGTACTTC; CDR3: CASSLFSGGIGHEQYF
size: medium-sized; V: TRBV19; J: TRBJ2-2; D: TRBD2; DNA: TGTGCCAGTACTCCGGGACTAGCGGGATACACCGGGGAGCTGTTTTTT; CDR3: CASTPGLAGYTGELFF
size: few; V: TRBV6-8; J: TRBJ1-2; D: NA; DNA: TGTGCCAGCAGCTCCCCGCATGGACAGAACTATGGCTACACCTTC; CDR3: CASSSPHGQNYGYTF